This entry lists 24 T cell receptor beta chains sequenced from one sample in a study of STAT5B mutations in CD4+ large granular lymphocyte leukemia. Clones were read by immunoSEQ multiplex PCR, and TCRdb kept only the in-frame ones, dropping some. Of some 34,000 clones listed, 70% to 75% are singletons. Sequencing was done on a sample of CD4+ T cells from blood buffy coats. These receptors were obtained from a human donor in good health.

The rearrangement uses TRBV4-2 and TRBJ1-4; D is possibly TRBD1 (5 bases). V lost 2 bases to trimming and J lost 10 bases, with 20 bases between them. This CDR3 contains 16 residues. CDR1 and CDR2 from the germline V gene are LGHNA and YNFKEQ. The CDR3 loop is CASSQILGQLDGKLFF. The DNA for the CDR3 is TGTGCCAGCAGCCAAATCCTGGGGCAACTGGATGGAAAACTGTTTTTT.

The V gene is TRBV11-3, the J gene TRBJ2-1; tentatively, D is TRBD2 (5 bases). Trimming shortened V by 1 base and J by 3 bases, and 10 bases separated the two germline ends. The CDR3 runs to 15 residues. The germline CDR1 and CDR2 sequences are SGHNT and YENEEA. This chain's CDR3 is CASSLAGILYNEQFF. The CDR3, as DNA: TGTGCCAGCAGCTTAGCGGGAATCCTCTACAATGAGCAGTTCTTC.

V is TRBV5-1 and J is TRBJ2-1; D is perhaps TRBD1 or TRBD2 (6 bases each). The CDR3 has 13 residues. Germline V gene data show CDR1 as SGHRS and CDR2 as YFSETQ. V was pared by 0 bases and J by 6 bases, with 7 bases between. CDR3 protein: CASSLGGANEQFF. As DNA, the CDR3 is TGCGCCAGCAGCTTGGGGGGGGCCAATGAGCAGTTCTTC.

This clone was observed a single time. The chain couples TRBV5-6 to TRBJ1-2; D is uncertain. CDR1 is SGHDT, CDR2 YYEEEE, per germline. There are 15 residues in the CDR3. V lost 1 base, J lost 2 bases, and 12 bases lay in between. The CDR3 reads CASSLFAGQNYGYTF. The CDR3 DNA reads TGTGCCAGCAGCTTGTTTGCCGGGCAGAACTATGGCTACACCTTC.

The chain is built from TRBV29-1 and TRBJ2-5, with D unclear. Per the germline V gene, CDR1 is SQVTM and CDR2 is ANQGSEA. CDR3 length: 11 amino acids. Trimming shortened V by 6 bases and J by 1 base, and 6 bases separated the two germline ends. CDR3 DNA sequence: TGCAGCGTACAGTTCCAAGAGACCCAGTACTTC. Encoded protein: CSVQFQETQYF.

The chain links TRBV19 to TRBJ2-7, with D uncertain. Germline CDR1 is LNHDA and CDR2 is SQIVND (reference sequence). V lost 7 bases and J lost 5, with 12 bases in between. The CDR3 has 12 residues. The CDR3 is CASTSQLNEQYF. DNA of the CDR3: TGTGCCAGTACCAGCCAGTTGAACGAGCAGTACTTC.

A remark on this clone: A junction boundary mismatches the germline segment, possibly from a read error. The chain combines TRBV29-1 with TRBJ2-1; D possibly corresponds to TRBD1 (5 bases). From germline, CDR1 is SQVTM and CDR2 ANQGSEA. CDR3 length: 15 amino acids. CDR3 protein: CSVEGAAFSYNEQFF. Written as DNA, the CDR3 is TGCAGCGTGGAAGGGGCTGCATTCTCCTACAATGAGCAGTTCTTC.

This sequence joins TRBV19 and TRBJ2-2, with D possibly matching TRBD1 (6 bases). CDR1 LNHDA and CDR2 SQIVND come from the germline V gene (reference sequence). V gave up 3 bases and J gave up 7 bases, with 9 bases separating them. The CDR3 totals 13 residues. CDR3 DNA: TGTGCCAGTAGTATTAGGGGGTTCGGGGAGCTGTTTTTT. This translates into CASSIRGFGELFF.

This clone was detected only a few times. The J gene is TRBJ1-6, the V gene TRBV5-4; D remains ambiguous. Trimming took off 0 bases at V and 7 bases at J, with 5 bases between the two ends. CDR1 is SGHNT, CDR2 YYREEE, per germline (reference sequence). The CDR3 contains 13 residues. CDR3 bases: TGTGCCAGCAGCTTGGTCGGGAATTCACCCCTCCACTTT. Its protein is CASSLVGNSPLHF.

The chain recombines TRBV11-3 with TRBJ2-1, with 14 bases identical to TRBD2. V was clipped by 5 bases and J by 7 bases; unmatched bases: 7. This CDR3 region has 16 residues. Per germline, CDR1 SGHNT and CDR2 YENEEA. For the CDR3, the DNA is TGTGCCAGCAGCCTGCGACTAGCGGGAGGGCCGAATGAGCAGTTCTTC. Its translation: CASSLRLAGGPNEQFF.

The rearrangement joins TRBV11-3 to TRBJ2-5; 9 bases line up with TRBD1. With 2 bases clipped from V and 4 bases from J, the junction kept 2 bases outside the gene matches. Germline values: CDR1 SGHNT, CDR2 YENEEA. This CDR3 region has 14 residues. CDR3 DNA: TGTGCCAGCAGCTTAACAGGGGGCGCAGAGACCCAGTACTTC. Translation: CASSLTGGAETQYF.

This clone has more than one count but fewer than ten. This chain links TRBV19 with TRBJ1-2, with 10 bases fitting TRBD1. The length of the CDR3 is 14 residues. In germline, CDR1 is LNHDA, CDR2 SQIVND (reference sequence). V was pared by 7 bases and J by 2 bases, with 4 bases of the junction left unmatched. As DNA, the CDR3 is TGTGCCAGTACTCGGACAGGGGGGAACTATGGCTACACCTTC. Translated, it gives CASTRTGGNYGYTF.

The genes are TRBV30 and TRBJ2-3; tentatively, D is TRBD2 (6 bases). V lost 4 bases to trimming and J lost 0 bases, with 14 bases between them. CDR1 and CDR2 from the germline V gene are GTSNPN and SVGIG (reference sequence). The CDR3 totals 15 residues. The CDR3 DNA is TGTGCCTGGAAGCTGGCGGGGACTAGCACAGATACGCAGTATTTT. This codes for CAWKLAGTSTDTQYF.

The chain links TRBV28 to TRBJ2-2, with 7 positions matching TRBD2. Germline CDR1 MDHEN, CDR2 SYDVKM. The CDR3 totals 14 residues. With 6 bases clipped from V and 2 bases from J, the junction kept 3 bases outside the gene matches. The CDR3 loop is CASSPGGNTGELFF. The CDR3 coding sequence is TGTGCCAGCAGCCCGGGGGGAAACACCGGGGAGCTGTTTTTT.

The J gene is TRBJ1-1, the V gene TRBV19, with D maybe TRBD1 (6 bases). The germline CDR1 and CDR2 sequences are LNHDA and SQIVND (reference sequence). This CDR3 region has 15 residues. The V and J ends lost 2 bases and 1 base respectively, with 11 bases between them. The CDR3 reads CASSISRGANTEAFF. CDR3 in DNA: TGTGCCAGTAGTATATCTCGGGGGGCGAACACTGAAGCTTTCTTT.

The genes are TRBV30 and TRBJ1-1, with a weak D call TRBD1 (6 bases). The CDR3 is made up of 16 amino acids. The V end was cut by 8 bases, the J end by 0 bases, with 22 bases between. CDR1 and CDR2 (germline): GTSNPN, SVGIG (reference sequence). CDR3 nucleotides: TGTGCCGGACAGAGAGGGGCAGCTAATTTGAACACTGAAGCTTTCTTT. This encodes CAGQRGAANLNTEAFF.

The V gene is TRBV7-2, the J gene TRBJ2-3, with TRBD1 identical over 7 bases. The CDR3 length is 15 residues. Germline V gene data show CDR1 as SGHTA and CDR2 as FQGNSA. V was pared by 5 bases and J by 3 bases, with 8 bases of the junction left unmatched. The CDR3 loop is CASSLRQGRTDTQYF. DNA for the CDR3: TGTGCCAGCAGCCTCAGACAGGGTCGGACAGATACGCAGTATTTT.

This chain uses TRBV11-3 with TRBJ2-5; a weak D match, TRBD1 (6 bases). V lost 5 bases, J lost 7 bases, and 20 bases lay in between. The germline CDR1 and CDR2 sequences are SGHNT and YENEEA. This CDR3 has 15 residues. The CDR3 reads CASSKDVGATGTQYF. CDR3 nucleotide sequence: TGTGCCAGCAGCAAAGACGTGGGGGCCACGGGGACCCAGTACTTC.

The gene calls are TRBV28 and TRBJ1-2, with D possibly matching TRBD1 (6 bases). V lost 7 bases to trimming and J lost 8 bases, with 17 bases between them. This CDR3 has 13 residues. Germline assignment: CDR1 MDHEN and CDR2 SYDVKM. CDR3 in DNA: TGTGCCAGCATCCAGATGGGGGCGAGGGGCTACACCTTC. It specifies CASIQMGARGYTF.

The gene calls are TRBV4-1 and TRBJ2-3; D is undetermined. Trimming pared 5 bases from V and 6 bases from J, leaving 6 bases between. Germline lookup yields CDR1 MGHRA and CDR2 YSYEKL. The length of the CDR3 is 11 residues. In DNA, the CDR3 is TGCGCCAGCAGCACTGGGGATACGCAGTATTTT. It encodes CASSTGDTQYF.

This clone was observed a few times. The chain carries TRBV29-1 and TRBJ1-2; 9 positions agree with TRBD1. This CDR3 has 15 amino acids. Germline CDR1 is SQVTM and CDR2 is ANQGSEA. J was trimmed by 6 bases and V by 6 bases; bases with no gene match: 14. Written as DNA, the CDR3 is TGCAGCGTCGATCCGACCGGGACAGGGTTCGATGGCTACACCTTC. It yields the protein CSVDPTGTGFDGYTF.

The chain recombines TRBV10-3 with TRBJ2-7; D is possibly TRBD2 (6 bases). CDR1 and CDR2 from the germline V gene are ENHRY and SYGVKD. The CDR3 extends over 14 amino acids. The V and J ends lost 4 bases and 2 bases respectively, with 12 bases between them. For the CDR3, the DNA is TGTGCCATCAGTGGACTAGAGAGAGCCTACGAGCAGTACTTC. It is translated as CAISGLERAYEQYF.

The rearrangement uses TRBV7-2 and TRBJ2-2, with D perhaps being TRBD1 or TRBD2 (6 bases each). CDR1 and CDR2 (germline): SGHTA, FQGNSA. Trimming took 1 base from V and 7 from J, leaving 13 bases between them. CDR3 size: 15 residues. The CDR3: CASSLEGGGFGELFF. CDR3 sequence (DNA): TGTGCCAGCAGCTTAGAGGGGGGTGGTTTCGGGGAGCTGTTTTTT.

The chain couples TRBV7-2 to TRBJ1-1, with TRBD1 as a possible D gene (5 bases). CDR1 is SGHTA, CDR2 FQGNSA, per germline. Trimming took 0 bases from V and 0 from J, leaving 11 bases between them. The CDR3 is 16 amino acids. CDR3 loop: CASSLASGRVNTEAFF. CDR3 nucleotides: TGTGCCAGCAGCTTAGCGTCTGGCAGGGTGAACACTGAAGCTTTCTTT.